Listed here are 15 T cell receptor beta chains from one sample, sequenced in a study of blood T cell repertoires in COVID-19. Profiled with immunoSEQ multiplex PCR; TCRdb holds only in-frame clones, not every one. The sample records about 260,000 clones, approximately 81% being singletons. Sequencing was performed on peripheral blood. These receptors were taken from a man aged 60 to 75 with acute or convalescent COVID-19.

The chain uses TRBV19 and TRBJ2-5; the match to TRBD2 covers 9 bases. CDR1 and CDR2 (germline): LNHDA, SQIVND (reference sequence). The J segment lost 7 bases and the V segment lost 5 bases, leaving 8 bases of the junction unmatched. The CDR3 extends over 14 amino acids. CDR3 sequence: CASSPSGVVRTQYF. The CDR3 DNA reads TGTGCCAGTAGTCCTAGCGGGGTGGTTAGGACCCAGTACTTC. The full variable domain, with the rest looked up from reference TRBV19 and TRBJ2-5, is DGGITQSPKYLFRKEGQNVTLSCEQNLNHDAMYWYRQDPGQGLRLIYYSQIVNDFQKGDIAEGYSVSREKKESFPLTVTSAQKNPTAFYLCASSPSGVVRTQYFGPGTRLLVL.

This clone has a handful of counts. This same CDR3 is encoded by further DNA sequences in the sample. The CDR3 protein is CASSPPGQQETQYF. The CDR3, as DNA: TGTGCCAGCTCACCACCGGGACAGCAAGAGACCCAGTACTTC. The genes are TRBV18 and TRBJ2-5; 7 nucleotides match TRBD1. The germline V gene encodes CDR1 KGHSH and CDR2 LQKENI. The V and J ends lost 0 bases and 2 bases, in that order; junction bases with no gene match: 0. The CDR3 is 14 residues long. The complete variable domain, with remaining parts taken from reference TRBV18 and TRBJ2-5, reads NAGVMQNPRHLVRRRGQEARLRCSPMKGHSHVYWYRQLPEEGLKFMVYLQKENIIDESGMPKERFSAEFPKEGPSILRIQQVVRGDSAAYFCASSPPGQQETQYFGPGTRLLVL.

This clone was counted ten times or more. The chain recombines TRBV9 with TRBJ2-5, with TRBD2 matching 11 bases. CDR3 size: 16 residues. The junction had 8 bases not matched to a gene; V was cut back by 3 bases and J by 4 bases. Germline CDR1 and CDR2: SGDLS and YYNGEE. The CDR3 bases are TGTGCCAGCAGCGCCAACCGACTAGCGGGAACAGAGACCCAGTACTTC. Translated: CASSANRLAGTETQYF.

The chain joins TRBV28 to TRBJ2-4, with D uncertain. Per germline, CDR1 MDHEN and CDR2 SYDVKM. Trimming removed 6 bases from V and 1 base from J, with 22 bases in between. The CDR3 has 18 residues. In DNA, the CDR3 is TGTGCCAGCAGCCCGGGTCCCTTGGGTCCCATTGCCAAAAACATTCAGTACTTC. Translation: CASSPGPLGPIAKNIQYF.

The chain has TRBV7-8 and TRBJ2-3, with D possibly TRBD2 on 5 matching bases. From germline, CDR1 is SGHVS and CDR2 FQNEAQ. The CDR3 contains 15 residues. The V and J ends lost 5 bases and 5 bases respectively, with 17 bases between them. The CDR3 loop is CASSPKLEAVDTQYF. DNA of the CDR3: TGTGCCAGCAGCCCGAAATTGGAGGCCGTAGATACGCAGTATTTT.

V gene TRBV25-1 combines with J gene TRBJ2-7, with D possibly TRBD2 on 6 matching bases. The CDR3 length is 15 residues. V lost 3 bases and J lost 2, with 14 bases in between. Per germline, CDR1 MGHDK and CDR2 SYGVNS. The CDR3 region is CASSDIAVATYEQYF. CDR3 sequence (DNA): TGTGCCAGCAGTGACATAGCGGTCGCAACCTACGAGCAGTACTTC.

V gene TRBV20-1 combines with J gene TRBJ2-3; D is uncertain. Trimming left V 3 bases short and J 1 base short, with 8 bases between. CDR1 and CDR2 (germline): DFQATT, SNEGSKA (reference sequence). CDR3 length: 13 residues. DNA of the CDR3: TGCAGTGCTAGTCTCAGGCGCACAGATACGCAGTATTTT. Its translation is CSASLRRTDTQYF.

A single count supports this clone. This chain uses TRBV6-6 with TRBJ2-1; D ambiguous. Per the germline V gene, CDR1 is MNHNY and CDR2 is SVGAGI (reference sequence). The V gene lost 6 bases and the J gene lost 0 bases, with 12 bases spanning the gap. The CDR3 is made up of 15 amino acids. The CDR3 nucleotides read TGTGCCAGCAGGGATAGCCTAAGCTCCTACAATGAGCAGTTCTTC. Its translation is CASRDSLSSYNEQFF.

The CDR3 here is CASSDRDRQVRAFF. As DNA, the CDR3 is TGTGCCAGCAGTGACCGGGACAGACAAGTGAGAGCTTTCTTT. The chain combines TRBV28 with TRBJ1-1; 7 nucleotides agree with TRBD1. The CDR3 loop spans 14 amino acids. Germline assignment: CDR1 MDHEN and CDR2 SYDVKM. The V segment lost 5 bases and the J segment 10 bases; nucleotides outside the gene matches: 13. Together with reference TRBV28 and TRBJ1-1, the CDR3 gives the full variable domain: DVKVTQSSRYLVKRTGEKVFLECVQDMDHENMFWYRQDPGLGLRLIYFSYDVKMKEKGDIPEGYSVSREKKERFSLILESASTNQTSMYLCASSDRDRQVRAFFGQGTRLTVV.

The rearrangement joins TRBV2 to TRBJ1-4; D might be TRBD1 (6 bases). V gave up 2 bases and J gave up 8 bases, with 15 bases separating them. CDR3 length: 15 residues. The germline V gene encodes CDR1 SNHLY and CDR2 FYNNEI. The CDR3 region is CASSEQGTQREKLFF. The CDR3 DNA sequence: TGTGCCAGCAGTGAACAGGGGACCCAGAGGGAAAAACTGTTTTTT.

CDR3 sequence reads: CASRSSPQNRAPTEAFF. In DNA, the CDR3 is TGTGCAAGTCGCTCGTCTCCTCAAAACAGGGCTCCCACTGAAGCTTTCTTT. The V call is TRBV12-2, the J call TRBJ1-1; the table gives TRBD1 as D, unverified against the DNA. TRBV12-2 is an annotated pseudogene. The CDR3 is made up of 17 amino acids.

This clone came up a few times. The rearrangement links TRBV5-4 to TRBJ1-2, with a possible D match to TRBD1 (6 bases). Germline V gene sequence: CDR1 SGHNT, CDR2 YYREEE (reference sequence). Trimming stripped 1 base from V and 8 bases from J, with 12 bases between. The CDR3 totals 13 residues. CDR3: CASSLWGTRGYTF. CDR3 nucleotide sequence: TGTGCCAGCAGCTTGTGGGGGACACGAGGCTACACCTTC. The entire variable domain, with the rest obtained from reference TRBV5-4 and TRBJ1-2, is as follows: ETGVTQSPTHLIKTRGQQVTLRCSSQSGHNTVSWYQQALGQGPQFIFQYYREEENGRGNFPPRFSGLQFPNYSSELNVNALELDDSALYLCASSLWGTRGYTFGSGTRLTVV.

The chain recombines TRBV19 with TRBJ2-1; D is unresolved. Trimming took 3 bases from V and 8 from J, leaving 5 bases between them. Germline V CDR1 and CDR2: LNHDA, SQIVND (reference sequence). The CDR3 covers 11 residues. The CDR3 loop reads CASSMVDEQFF. In nucleotides, the CDR3 is TGTGCCAGTAGTATGGTAGATGAGCAGTTCTTC.

The chain employs TRBV5-1 and TRBJ1-3; 7 nucleotides align to TRBD1. The germline V gene encodes CDR1 SGHRS and CDR2 YFSETQ. V lost 4 bases to trimming and J lost 0 bases; unmatched junction nucleotides: 4. CDR3 size: 15 residues. CDR3 nucleotide sequence: TGCGCCAGCAGCGCGGGACAGATCTCTGGAAACACCATATATTTT. Protein sequence: CASSAGQISGNTIYF.

V and J are TRBV27 and TRBJ1-5; the D is unclear. Trimming removed 3 bases at V and 2 bases at J, with 8 bases between. The V gene's germline CDR1 is MNHEY and CDR2 SMNVEV (reference sequence). This CDR3 has 14 amino acids. In nucleotides, the CDR3 is TGTGCCAGCAGTTTGTCGCAGGGCAATCAGCCCCAGCATTTT. As protein: CASSLSQGNQPQHF.